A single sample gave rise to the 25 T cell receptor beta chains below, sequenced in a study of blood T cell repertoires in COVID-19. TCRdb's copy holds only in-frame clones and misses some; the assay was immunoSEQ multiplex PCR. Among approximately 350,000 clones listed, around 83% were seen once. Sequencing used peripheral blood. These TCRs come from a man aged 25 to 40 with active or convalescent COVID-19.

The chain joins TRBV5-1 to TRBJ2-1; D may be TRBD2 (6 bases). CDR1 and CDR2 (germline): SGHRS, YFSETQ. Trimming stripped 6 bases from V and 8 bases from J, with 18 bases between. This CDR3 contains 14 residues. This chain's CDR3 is CASTRDWPPDEQFF. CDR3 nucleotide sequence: TGCGCCAGCACCCGGGACTGGCCCCCCGATGAGCAGTTCTTC.

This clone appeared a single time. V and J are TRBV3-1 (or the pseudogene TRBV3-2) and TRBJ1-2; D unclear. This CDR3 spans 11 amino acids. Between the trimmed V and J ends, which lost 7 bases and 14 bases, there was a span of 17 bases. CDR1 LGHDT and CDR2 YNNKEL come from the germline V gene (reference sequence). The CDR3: CASTARLRPTF. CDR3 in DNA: TGTGCCAGCACCGCCCGTCTGCGGCCAACCTTC.

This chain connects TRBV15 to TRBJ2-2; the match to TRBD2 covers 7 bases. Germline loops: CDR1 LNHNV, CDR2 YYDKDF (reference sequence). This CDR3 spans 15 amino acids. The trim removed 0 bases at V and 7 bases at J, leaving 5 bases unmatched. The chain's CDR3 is CATSRDRGSGGELFF. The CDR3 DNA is TGTGCCACCAGCAGAGATCGCGGGAGTGGCGGGGAGCTGTTTTTT.

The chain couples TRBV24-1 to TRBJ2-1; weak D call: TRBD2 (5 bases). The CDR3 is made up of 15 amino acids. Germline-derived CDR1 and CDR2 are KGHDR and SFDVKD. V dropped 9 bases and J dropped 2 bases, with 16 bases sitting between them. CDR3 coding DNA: TGTGCCACCTCCTCCTCGAGGGCAACCTACAATGAGCAGTTCTTC. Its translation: CATSSSRATYNEQFF.

This CDR3 is CASSSNNQPQHF. The CDR3 coding sequence is TGTGCCAGCAGTTCCAATAATCAGCCCCAGCATTTT. J is TRBJ1-5 and V is TRBV28; D is undetermined. CDR3 size: 12 residues. Germline V gives CDR1 MDHEN, CDR2 SYDVKM. Trimming left V 4 bases short and J 4 bases short, with 5 bases between. Complete variable domain (other parts from reference TRBV28 and TRBJ1-5): DVKVTQSSRYLVKRTGEKVFLECVQDMDHENMFWYRQDPGLGLRLIYFSYDVKMKEKGDIPEGYSVSREKKERFSLILESASTNQTSMYLCASSSNNQPQHFGDGTRLSIL.

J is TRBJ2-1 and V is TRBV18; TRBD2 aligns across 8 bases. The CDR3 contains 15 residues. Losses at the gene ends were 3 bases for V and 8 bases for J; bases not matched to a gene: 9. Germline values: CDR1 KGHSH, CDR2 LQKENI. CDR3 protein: CASSPVNGGEDEQFF. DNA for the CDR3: TGTGCCAGCTCACCTGTTAACGGGGGGGAGGATGAGCAGTTCTTC.

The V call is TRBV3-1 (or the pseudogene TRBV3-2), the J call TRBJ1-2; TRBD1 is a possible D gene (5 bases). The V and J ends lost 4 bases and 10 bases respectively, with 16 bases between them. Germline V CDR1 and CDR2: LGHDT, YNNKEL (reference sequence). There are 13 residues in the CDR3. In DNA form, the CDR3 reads TGTGCCAGCAGCCTCGCAGGGAGGGGAGCCTACACCTTC. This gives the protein CASSLAGRGAYTF.

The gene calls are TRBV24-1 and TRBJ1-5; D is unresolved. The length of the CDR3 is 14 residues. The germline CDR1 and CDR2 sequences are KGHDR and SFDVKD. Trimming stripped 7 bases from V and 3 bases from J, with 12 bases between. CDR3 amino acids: CATRATGVNQPQHF. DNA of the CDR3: TGTGCCACCAGGGCTACGGGTGTCAATCAGCCCCAGCATTTT.

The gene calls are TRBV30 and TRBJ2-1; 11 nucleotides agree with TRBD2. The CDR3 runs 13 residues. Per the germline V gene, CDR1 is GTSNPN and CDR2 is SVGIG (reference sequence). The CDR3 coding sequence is TGTGTTTTCGGGACTAGCGGCCACAATGAGCAGTTCTTC. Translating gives CVFGTSGHNEQFF.

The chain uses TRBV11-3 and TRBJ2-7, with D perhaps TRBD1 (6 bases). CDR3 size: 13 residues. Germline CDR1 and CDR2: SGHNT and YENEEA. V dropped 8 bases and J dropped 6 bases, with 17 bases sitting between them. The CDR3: CASVAGRGGEQYF. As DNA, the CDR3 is TGTGCCAGCGTGGCTGGCCGAGGGGGCGAGCAGTACTTC.

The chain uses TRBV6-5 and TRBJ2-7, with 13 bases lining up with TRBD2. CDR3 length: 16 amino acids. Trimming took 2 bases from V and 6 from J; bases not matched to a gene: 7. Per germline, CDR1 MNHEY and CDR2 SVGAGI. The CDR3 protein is CASSYPGLAGDSEQYF. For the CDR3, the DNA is TGTGCCAGCAGTTACCCCGGACTAGCGGGAGATTCCGAGCAGTACTTC.

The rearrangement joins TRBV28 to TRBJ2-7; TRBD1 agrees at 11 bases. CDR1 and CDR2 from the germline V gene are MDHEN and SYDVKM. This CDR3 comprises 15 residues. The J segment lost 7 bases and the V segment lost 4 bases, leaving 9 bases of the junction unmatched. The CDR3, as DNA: TGTGCCAGCAGTTCGCCGGGACAGGGGGAGAGGGAGCAGTACTTC. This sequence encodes CASSSPGQGEREQYF.

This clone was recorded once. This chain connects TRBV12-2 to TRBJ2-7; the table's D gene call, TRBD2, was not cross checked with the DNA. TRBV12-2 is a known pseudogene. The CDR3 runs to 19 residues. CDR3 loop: CASRLAFLAGGVPSYEQYF. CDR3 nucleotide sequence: TGTGCAAGTCGCTTAGCTTTCCTAGCGGGAGGGGTTCCCTCCTACGAGCAGTACTTC.

In DNA, the CDR3 is TGTGCCAGCAGGAGACTAGCGGGAGGGGGGGGCACAGATACGCAGTATTTT. Its translation: CASRRLAGGGGTDTQYF. The chain carries TRBV4-2 and TRBJ2-3; 14 nucleotides line up with TRBD2. This CDR3 comprises 17 residues. From germline, CDR1 is LGHNA and CDR2 YNFKEQ. V was clipped by 6 bases and J by 1 base; unmatched bases: 6.

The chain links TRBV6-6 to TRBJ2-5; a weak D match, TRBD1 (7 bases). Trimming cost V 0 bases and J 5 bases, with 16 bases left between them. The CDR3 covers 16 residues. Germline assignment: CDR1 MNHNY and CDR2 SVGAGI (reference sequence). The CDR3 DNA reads TGTGCCAGCAGTTACTCGAGGGGGGACAGTTGGGAGACCCAGTACTTC. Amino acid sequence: CASSYSRGDSWETQYF.

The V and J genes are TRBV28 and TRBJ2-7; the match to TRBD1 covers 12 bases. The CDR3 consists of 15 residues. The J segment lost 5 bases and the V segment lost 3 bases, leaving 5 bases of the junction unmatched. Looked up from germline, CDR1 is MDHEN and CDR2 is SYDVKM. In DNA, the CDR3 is TGTGCCAGCAGTTTCGGGGGACAGGGGGCGGACGAGCAGTACTTC. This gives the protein CASSFGGQGADEQYF.

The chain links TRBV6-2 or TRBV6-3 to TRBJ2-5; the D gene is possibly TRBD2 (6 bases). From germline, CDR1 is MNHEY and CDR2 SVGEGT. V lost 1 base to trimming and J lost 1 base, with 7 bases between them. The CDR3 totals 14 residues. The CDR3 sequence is CASSYLAAQETQYF. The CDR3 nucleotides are TGTGCCAGCAGTTACTTAGCGGCCCAAGAGACCCAGTACTTC.

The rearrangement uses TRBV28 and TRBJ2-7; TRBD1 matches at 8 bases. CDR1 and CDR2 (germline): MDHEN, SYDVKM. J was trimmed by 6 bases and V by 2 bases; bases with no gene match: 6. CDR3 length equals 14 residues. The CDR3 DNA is TGTGCCAGCAGTTTAGTCAACAGGGGGTCCGAGCAGTACTTC. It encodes CASSLVNRGSEQYF.

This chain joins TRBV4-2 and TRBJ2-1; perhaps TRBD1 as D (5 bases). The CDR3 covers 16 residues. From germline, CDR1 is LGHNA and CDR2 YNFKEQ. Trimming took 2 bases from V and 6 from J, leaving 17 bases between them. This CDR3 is CASSQYQQAGGNEQFF. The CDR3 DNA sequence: TGTGCCAGCAGCCAATATCAACAGGCCGGCGGCAATGAGCAGTTCTTC.

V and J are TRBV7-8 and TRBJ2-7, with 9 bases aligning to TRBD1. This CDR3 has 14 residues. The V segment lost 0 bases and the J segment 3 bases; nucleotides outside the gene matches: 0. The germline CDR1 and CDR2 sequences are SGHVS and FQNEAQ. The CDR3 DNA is TGTGCCAGCAGCTTAGCGGGACAGGGCTACGAGCAGTACTTC. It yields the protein CASSLAGQGYEQYF.

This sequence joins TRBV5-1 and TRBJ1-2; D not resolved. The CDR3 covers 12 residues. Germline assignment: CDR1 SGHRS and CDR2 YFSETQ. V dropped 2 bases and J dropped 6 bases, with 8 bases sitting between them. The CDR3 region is CASSLGGNGYTF. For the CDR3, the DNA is TGCGCCAGCAGCTTAGGAGGGAATGGCTACACCTTC.

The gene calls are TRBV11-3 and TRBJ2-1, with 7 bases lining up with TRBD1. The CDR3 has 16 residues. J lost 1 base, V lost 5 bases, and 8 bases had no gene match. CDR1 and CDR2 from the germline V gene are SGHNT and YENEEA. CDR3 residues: CASSAPGQMSYNEQFF. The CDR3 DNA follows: TGTGCCAGCAGCGCCCCGGGACAGATGTCCTACAATGAGCAGTTCTTC. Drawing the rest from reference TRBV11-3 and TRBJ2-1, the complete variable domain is EAGVVQSPRYKIIEKKQPVAFWCNPISGHNTLYWYLQNLGQGPELLIRYENEEAVDDSQLPKDRFSAERLKGVDSTLKIQPAELGDSAVYLCASSAPGQMSYNEQFFGPGTRLTVL.

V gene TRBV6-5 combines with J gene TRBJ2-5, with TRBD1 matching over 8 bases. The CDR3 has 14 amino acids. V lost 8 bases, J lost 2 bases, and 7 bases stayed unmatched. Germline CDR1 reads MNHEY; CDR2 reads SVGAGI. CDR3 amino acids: CASSLRDRQETQYF. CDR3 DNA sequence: TGTGCCAGCTCACTTCGGGACAGGCAAGAGACCCAGTACTTC.

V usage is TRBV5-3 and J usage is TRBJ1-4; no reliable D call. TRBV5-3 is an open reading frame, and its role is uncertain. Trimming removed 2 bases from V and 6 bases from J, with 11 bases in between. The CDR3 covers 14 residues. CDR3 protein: CARSFLQWDEKLFF. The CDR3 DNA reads TGTGCCAGAAGCTTCCTACAGTGGGATGAAAAACTGTTTTTT.

The CDR3 region is CASGGHQGSEQYF. The CDR3 DNA follows: TGTGCCAGCGGGGGGCACCAGGGTTCCGAGCAGTACTTC. The gene calls are TRBV10-3 and TRBJ2-7; 8 bases map to TRBD2. This CDR3 has 13 residues. V shed 10 bases, J shed 6 bases, and the junction held 11 bases outside the gene matches. CDR1 is ENHRY and CDR2 is SYGVKD in the germline V gene.